Listed here are 2 T cell receptor beta chains from one sample, sequenced in a study of T-cell memory formation after mild COVID-19. TCRdb independently ran MiXCR on the 5' RACE reads; one entry per CDR3 protein. The table includes approximately 240,000 distinct CDR3 sequences, roughly 17% detected once. Sequencing was performed on PBMCs or a T cell subset sorted from them (not recorded which). Source of these receptors: a man in his late teens or twenties who had mild COVID-19 (a few samples of this study predate the infection). Cell type and time point are not known.

A few counts support this clonotype. V gene TRBV12-3 or TRBV12-4 combines with J gene TRBJ1-2, with D maybe TRBD1 (5 bases). CDR3 length: 16 residues. The V gene lost 1 base and the J gene lost 0 bases, with 12 bases spanning the gap. The CDR3 region has the DNA TGTGCCAGCAGTTTAGGCGGGAGGGGAGCTAACTATGGCTACACCTTC. It codes for CASSLGGRGANYGYTF.

The chain uses TRBV20-1 and TRBJ2-7, with D possibly TRBD2 on 6 matching bases. Germline V gene sequence: CDR1 DFQATT, CDR2 SNEGSKA (reference sequence). V lost 0 bases, J lost 0 bases, and 12 bases lay in between. The CDR3 totals 15 residues. The CDR3 DNA reads as TGCAGTGCTAGAGATTGGGGCGGGGTCTCCTACGAGCAGTACTTC. Translation: CSARDWGGVSYEQYF.